The rows below give T cell receptor beta chains drawn from one sample of a study of TIL therapy for anti-PD-1-resistant metastatic lung cancer. Only in-frame clones appear in the TCRdb table, and some are missing; sequencing was by immunoSEQ multiplex PCR. The profile shows over 15,000 clones, about 80% of them singletons. Sequenced material: blood, taken at baseline. These receptors all stem from a person between 25 and 79 years old with non-small cell lung cancer. Both conserved end residues are part of each CDR3. A D gene is named only where the DNA matches it firmly. Some rows have no size entry. The others give once, few or many, or a class for an expanded clone.

d_call clone_size j_call v_call cdr3_aa cdr3_nt
NA NA TRBJ1-5 TRBV11-1 CASSLATTGSSNQPQHF TGTGCCAGCAGCTTAGCGACTACAGGGAGTAGCAATCAGCCCCAGCATTTT
TRBD1 large TRBJ1-1 TRBV5-1 CASSFNLGGYTEAFF TGCGCCAGCAGCTTTAATCTAGGGGGCTACACTGAAGCTTTCTTT
TRBD2 few TRBJ2-1 TRBV18 CASSPPGLAGGAYNEQFF TGTGCCAGCTCACCTCCGGGACTAGCGGGAGGGGCCTACAATGAGCAGTTCTTC
NA once TRBJ2-1 TRBV4-1 CASSRGQGRVF TGCGCCAGCAGCCGGGGGCAGGGCCGGGTCTTC
TRBD1 NA TRBJ1-6 TRBV4-2 CASSLHQGVRDSPLHF TGTGCCAGCAGCCTCCACCAGGGGGTCCGGGATTCACCCCTCCACTTT
NA NA TRBJ2-7 TRBV6-5 CASGRDSYEQYF TGTGCCAGCGGGCGTGACTCCTACGAGCAGTACTTC
NA NA TRBJ2-1 TRBV11-2 CASSQTFRESSYNEQFF TGTGCCAGCAGCCAAACCTTTCGGGAGAGCTCCTACAATGAGCAGTTCTTC
NA once TRBJ1-5 TRBV6-5 CASSYTAEQPQHF TGTGCCAGCAGTTATACAGCGGAACAGCCCCAGCATTTT
TRBD2 NA TRBJ2-7 TRBV29-1 CSVEGWTSGSSVYEQYF TGCAGCGTTGAAGGGTGGACTAGCGGGAGTTCGGTCTACGAGCAGTACTTC
NA few TRBJ1-3 TRBV5-4 CASSGITNTIYF TGTGCCAGCAGCGGGATAACAAACACCATATATTTT
NA once TRBJ1-1 TRBV11-2 CASSYPPGGTEAFF TGTGCCAGCAGCTACCCACCGGGGGGCACTGAAGCTTTCTTT
TRBD1 NA TRBJ2-3 TRBV7-9 CASTWTGQMGTDTQYF TGTGCCAGCACCTGGACAGGACAGATGGGAACAGATACGCAGTATTTT
NA NA TRBJ2-1 TRBV27 CASSPYPREQFF TGTGCCAGCAGTCCCTACCCCCGGGAGCAGTTCTTC
TRBD2 NA TRBJ2-7 TRBV10-3 CAISDPGTRGTYEQYF TGTGCCATCAGTGACCCCGGGACTAGAGGAACCTACGAGCAGTACTTC
NA NA TRBJ1-3 TRBV7-2 CASSRGSLSGNTIYF TGTGCCAGCAGCCGGGGCTCCCTCTCTGGAAACACCATATATTTT
NA NA TRBJ1-1 TRBV28 CASSPPDGLNTEAFF TGTGCCAGCAGCCCCCCGGACGGGCTCAACACTGAAGCTTTCTTT
NA NA TRBJ2-2 TRBV4-1 CASAQEGLRIGNTGELFF TGCGCCAGCGCCCAAGAGGGGTTACGGATAGGCAACACCGGGGAGCTGTTTTTT
TRBD2 NA TRBJ2-7 TRBV7-7 CASSFREGAYEQYF TGTGCCAGCAGCTTTCGGGAGGGTGCCTACGAGCAGTACTTC
TRBD2 NA TRBJ2-1 TRBV7-6 CASGSSGLYNEQFF TGTGCCAGCGGTTCTAGCGGGCTCTACAATGAGCAGTTCTTC
TRBD2 NA TRBJ2-7 TRBV6-5 CASSQTSGYEQYF TGTGCCAGCAGCCAGACTAGCGGCTACGAGCAGTACTTC
NA NA TRBJ2-2 TRBV10-3 CAISDRDQRNTGELFF TGTGCCATCAGTGACCGGGACCAGAGGAACACCGGGGAGCTGTTTTTT
NA NA TRBJ1-2 TRBV15 CATSRDRIGNYGYTF TGTGCCACCAGCAGAGATCGGATAGGGAACTATGGCTACACCTTC
TRBD1 few TRBJ2-3 TRBV15 CATSRDAGQGSDTQYF TGTGCCACCAGCAGAGATGCCGGACAGGGTTCAGATACGCAGTATTTT
TRBD1 NA TRBJ2-2 TRBV18 CASSPQGALGGELFF TGTGCCAGCTCACCCCAGGGGGCGCTCGGCGGGGAGCTGTTTTTT
TRBD2 NA TRBJ2-7 TRBV19 CASSIGGIYEQYF TGTGCCAGTAGTATCGGGGGGATATACGAGCAGTACTTC
TRBD2 NA TRBJ2-3 TRBV10-1 CASSARTSGRALPDTQYF TGCGCCAGCAGTGCTCGGACTAGCGGGAGGGCCTTACCAGATACGCAGTATTTT
NA NA TRBJ1-4 TRBV5-1 CASSLVPVLNEKLFF TGCGCCAGCAGCTTGGTACCAGTCCTTAATGAAAAACTGTTTTTT
NA NA TRBJ2-7 TRBV2 CASSEVIRPPYEQYF TGTGCCAGCAGTGAAGTGATCCGGCCCCCCTACGAGCAGTACTTC
TRBD1 NA TRBJ1-4 TRBV7-2 CASSRTGGSTNEKLFF TGTGCCAGCAGCCGCACAGGGGGGTCGACTAATGAAAAACTGTTTTTT
NA NA TRBJ1-5 TRBV21-1 CASSARTGQPQHF TGTGCCAGCAGCGCCCGGACAGGACAGCCCCAGCATTTT
TRBD1 NA TRBJ1-2 TRBV30 CAWSVQGAYGYTF TGTGCCTGGAGTGTACAGGGGGCCTATGGCTACACCTTC
NA NA TRBJ2-1 TRBV11-2 CASSLLLVVDNEQFF TGTGCCAGCAGCTTGTTACTAGTGGTCGACAATGAGCAGTTCTTC
TRBD2 NA TRBJ2-3 TRBV4-1 CASSQDKGTSFADTQYF TGCGCCAGCAGCCAAGATAAGGGGACTAGCTTCGCAGATACGCAGTATTTT
TRBD1 NA TRBJ1-1 TRBV29-1 CSVEPRQGGTEAFF TGCAGCGTTGAACCGAGACAGGGAGGGACTGAAGCTTTCTTT
TRBD1 NA TRBJ2-1 TRBV11-3 CASSPTWTGRNEQFF TGTGCCAGCAGCCCCACCTGGACAGGAAGAAATGAGCAGTTCTTC
TRBD2 NA TRBJ2-1 TRBV6-6 CASSGISGGFYNEQFF TGTGCCAGCAGTGGGATAAGCGGGGGGTTCTACAATGAGCAGTTCTTC
NA NA TRBJ1-4 TRBV6-5 CASSPGVNEKLFF TGTGCCAGCAGCCCAGGGGTTAATGAAAAACTGTTTTTT
NA few TRBJ1-1 TRBV7-8 CASSFTPGGRVNTEAFF TGTGCCAGCAGCTTCACTCCAGGCGGGCGGGTGAACACTGAAGCTTTCTTT